This T cell receptor (beta chain) was sequenced for a study of T cell repertoires in urothelial bladder cancer. Whole-study findings and limits: Carcinoma specimens had median around 2.2% tumor infiltrating lymphocytes, benign 12%. In carcinoma specimens, a single clone made up to roughly 15% of infiltrating lymphocytes.

The germline V gene encodes CDR1 SGHAT and CDR2 FQDESV (reference sequence). Trimming shortened V by 4 bases and J by 2 bases, and 9 bases separated the two germline ends. The CDR3 is made up of 13 amino acids. Method: immunoSEQ multiplex PCR; TCRdb's copy keeps in-frame clones and lacks some. The sample carries roughly 11,000 clones, 68% recorded once. A note on this clone: What it recognizes is unknown.

Sequenced sample: tumor-infiltrating cells from bladder cancer. The rearrangement links TRBV11-1 to TRBJ2-7; D is possibly TRBD1 or TRBD2 (5 bases each). The sequence was collected from a human donor with a benign inflammatory bladder lesion. CDR3 amino acids: CASSSGATYEQYF. In DNA, the CDR3 is TGTGCCAGCAGCTCCGGGGCAACCTACGAGCAGTACTTC.